This T cell receptor (beta chain) was found in a study of CXCR3-negative and CXCR3-positive naive CD8 T cells. Study results and limitations: Memory CD8+ cells had much lower diversity, and both naive subsets had comparably high diversity. The TRB CDR3s that CXCR3-positive naive cells carried were more hydrophobic than those of CXCR3-negative naive cells.

The libraries of TRB cDNA were prepared using 5' RACE with UMI labels. TCRdb reprocessed the 5' RACE reads; each CDR3 protein has one entry and no DNA is given. The sample includes 150,000 to 170,000 distinct CDR3 sequences. To note about this clonotype: Its specificity is not known.

The length of the CDR3 is 15 residues. Germline CDR1 is MNHEY and CDR2 is SMNVEV (reference sequence). Source material: naive CXCR3+ CD8+ T cells from blood. Subset given: CD45RO-CCR7+CD27+CD95- naive CD8+ T cells expressing CXCR3 (TNR3+). This receptor was identified in a human donor in good health. Some clones in this sample may be carry-over from other donors' samples. V gene TRBV27 combines with J gene TRBJ1-2; TCRdb outputs TRBD1, but without DNA this stays unchecked. The CDR3 region is CASSINGQPNYGYTF.